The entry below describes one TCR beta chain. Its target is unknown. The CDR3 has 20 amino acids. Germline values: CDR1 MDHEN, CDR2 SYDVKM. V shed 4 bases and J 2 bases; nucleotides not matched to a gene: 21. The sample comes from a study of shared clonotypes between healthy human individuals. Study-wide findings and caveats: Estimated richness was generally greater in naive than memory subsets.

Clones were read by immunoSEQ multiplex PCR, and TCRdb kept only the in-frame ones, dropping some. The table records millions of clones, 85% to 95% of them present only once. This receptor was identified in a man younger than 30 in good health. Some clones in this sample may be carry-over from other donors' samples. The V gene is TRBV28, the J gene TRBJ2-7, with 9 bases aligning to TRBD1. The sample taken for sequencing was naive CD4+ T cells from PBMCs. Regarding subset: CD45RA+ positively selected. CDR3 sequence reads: CASSWPGTGNEFTLAYEQYF. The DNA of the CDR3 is TGTGCCAGCAGTTGGCCCGGGACAGGGAACGAGTTTACACTGGCCTACGAGCAGTACTTC.